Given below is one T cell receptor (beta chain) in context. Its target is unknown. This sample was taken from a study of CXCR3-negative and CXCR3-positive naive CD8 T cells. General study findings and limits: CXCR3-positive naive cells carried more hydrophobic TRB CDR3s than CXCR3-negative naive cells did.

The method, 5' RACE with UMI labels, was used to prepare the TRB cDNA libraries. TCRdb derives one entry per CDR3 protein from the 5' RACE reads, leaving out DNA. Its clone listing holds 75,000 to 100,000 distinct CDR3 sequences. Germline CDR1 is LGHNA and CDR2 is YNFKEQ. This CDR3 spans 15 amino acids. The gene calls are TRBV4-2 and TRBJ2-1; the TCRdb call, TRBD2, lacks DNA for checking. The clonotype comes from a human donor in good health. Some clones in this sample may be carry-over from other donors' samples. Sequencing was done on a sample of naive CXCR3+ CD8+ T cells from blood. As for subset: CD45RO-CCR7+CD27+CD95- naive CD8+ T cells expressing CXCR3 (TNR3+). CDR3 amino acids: CASSQELAGGPQVFF.